A selection of T cell receptor beta chains follows, all from one sample in a study of T cell changes during pregnancy in multiple sclerosis. This table comes from immunoSEQ multiplex PCR, and its TCRdb copy is limited to in-frame clones, with some not included. The table lists 75,000 to 95,000 clones, 89% of them singletons. Sequenced material: peripheral blood, taken in the first trimester of pregnancy. The receptors come from a female donor in good health, enrolled as a control in a pregnancy study. Both conserved end residues are part of each CDR3. Fields, in order: CDR3 length, clone size, J gene, V gene, D gene, CDR3 DNA, CDR3 protein. D genes are given only for firm matches. Expanded clones are given a class, and other clones once, few, many or no size at all.

cdr3_length: 16
clone_size: .
j_call: TRBJ2-2
v_call: TRBV6-6
d_call: .
cdr3_nt: TGTGCCAGCAGTTACTTGCGGGGCGGGGACACCGGGGAGCTGTTTTTT
cdr3_aa: CASSYLRGGDTGELFF

cdr3_length: 15
clone_size: .
j_call: TRBJ2-1
v_call: TRBV21-1
d_call: .
cdr3_nt: TGTGCCAGCAGGGCTCCGGGACTAGATTACGATGAGCAGTTCTTC
cdr3_aa: CASRAPGLDYDEQFF

cdr3_length: 16
clone_size: .
j_call: TRBJ1-1
v_call: TRBV11-2
d_call: .
cdr3_nt: TGTGCCAGCAGCGAAGGACAGCTTACCTTGAACACTGAAGCTTTCTTT
cdr3_aa: CASSEGQLTLNTEAFF

cdr3_length: 15
clone_size: .
j_call: TRBJ2-7
v_call: TRBV6-5
d_call: TRBD1
cdr3_nt: TGTGCCAGCAGGGCCGGGACAGGACCGTTCTACGAGCAGTACTTC
cdr3_aa: CASRAGTGPFYEQYF

cdr3_length: 14
clone_size: .
j_call: TRBJ1-5
v_call: TRBV27
d_call: .
cdr3_nt: TGTGCCAGCAGTCCTACAGGAAGAGGCCAGCCCCAGCATTTT
cdr3_aa: CASSPTGRGQPQHF

cdr3_length: 13
clone_size: once
j_call: TRBJ2-2
v_call: TRBV6-5
d_call: .
cdr3_nt: TGTGCCAGCAGTCCCGACTACTCCGGGGAGCTGTTTTTT
cdr3_aa: CASSPDYSGELFF

cdr3_length: 14
clone_size: .
j_call: TRBJ2-1
v_call: TRBV6-6
d_call: TRBD1
cdr3_nt: TGTGCCAGCACAAAACAGGGGGCGCAGAATGAGCAGTTCTTC
cdr3_aa: CASTKQGAQNEQFF

cdr3_length: 15
clone_size: .
j_call: TRBJ1-1
v_call: TRBV28
d_call: TRBD1
cdr3_nt: TGTGCCCTAAGTCGGACAGGGGAAGGCGACACTGAAGCTTTCTTT
cdr3_aa: CALSRTGEGDTEAFF

cdr3_length: 14
clone_size: .
j_call: TRBJ2-3
v_call: TRBV28
d_call: .
cdr3_nt: TGTGCCAGCACCTCTAGCCCTGTTGCGGATACGCAGTATTTT
cdr3_aa: CASTSSPVADTQYF

cdr3_length: 15
clone_size: .
j_call: TRBJ1-1
v_call: TRBV7-2
d_call: .
cdr3_nt: TGTGCCAGCAGCCTCGACAGTGCCGTAGACACTGAAGCTTTCTTT
cdr3_aa: CASSLDSAVDTEAFF

cdr3_length: 13
clone_size: .
j_call: TRBJ1-3
v_call: TRBV7-2
d_call: .
cdr3_nt: TGTGCCAGCAGCTCAGGGTCGGGAAACACCATATATTTT
cdr3_aa: CASSSGSGNTIYF

cdr3_length: 18
clone_size: .
j_call: TRBJ2-3
v_call: TRBV5-1
d_call: .
cdr3_nt: TGCGCCAGCAGCTGGCAAGGTGGTATGGGGCTTAGCACAGATACGCAGTATTTT
cdr3_aa: CASSWQGGMGLSTDTQYF

cdr3_length: 15
clone_size: .
j_call: TRBJ1-3
v_call: TRBV19
d_call: TRBD1
cdr3_nt: TGTGCCAGCCGGGACAGGGACCTCTCTGGAAACACCATATATTTT
cdr3_aa: CASRDRDLSGNTIYF

cdr3_length: 15
clone_size: .
j_call: TRBJ1-2
v_call: TRBV5-6
d_call: TRBD1
cdr3_nt: TGTGCCAGCAGCTCATCAACAGGGGAATACTATGGCTACACCTTC
cdr3_aa: CASSSSTGEYYGYTF

cdr3_length: 12
clone_size: .
j_call: TRBJ1-1
v_call: TRBV19
d_call: .
cdr3_nt: TGTGCCAGTAGTATAGGACAGATTGAAGCTTTCTTT
cdr3_aa: CASSIGQIEAFF

cdr3_length: 12
clone_size: .
j_call: TRBJ1-3
v_call: TRBV9
d_call: .
cdr3_nt: TGTGCCAGCCGGGGCTCTGGAAACACCATATATTTT
cdr3_aa: CASRGSGNTIYF

cdr3_length: 16
clone_size: once
j_call: TRBJ1-4
v_call: TRBV5-1
d_call: TRBD1
cdr3_nt: TGCGCCAGCAGCTACGGGACAGGGAGACTTAATGAAAAACTGTTTTTT
cdr3_aa: CASSYGTGRLNEKLFF

cdr3_length: 15
clone_size: .
j_call: TRBJ2-3
v_call: TRBV5-4
d_call: TRBD1
cdr3_nt: TGTGCCAGCAGATACGGGACAGGGGGTGGGGATACGCAGTATTTT
cdr3_aa: CASRYGTGGGDTQYF

cdr3_length: 14
clone_size: .
j_call: TRBJ1-2
v_call: TRBV9
d_call: TRBD1
cdr3_nt: TGTGCCAGCAGCCTTAGGGACAGTAACTATGGCTACACCTTC
cdr3_aa: CASSLRDSNYGYTF

cdr3_length: 13
clone_size: .
j_call: TRBJ2-7
v_call: TRBV30
d_call: .
cdr3_nt: TGTGCCTGGAGTGTAAGACAGCCTTACGAGCAGTACTTC
cdr3_aa: CAWSVRQPYEQYF

cdr3_length: 15
clone_size: .
j_call: TRBJ2-5
v_call: TRBV5-1
d_call: .
cdr3_nt: TGCGCCAGCAGCTTGGAGGGGGTGTACCAAGAGACCCAGTACTTC
cdr3_aa: CASSLEGVYQETQYF

cdr3_length: 14
clone_size: .
j_call: TRBJ1-5
v_call: TRBV28
d_call: TRBD1
cdr3_nt: TGTGCCAGCAGTTTAGGACAGGCACTAGTGGCCCAGCATTTT
cdr3_aa: CASSLGQALVAQHF

cdr3_length: 14
clone_size: .
j_call: TRBJ1-4
v_call: TRBV2
d_call: .
cdr3_nt: TGTGCCAGCAGATCTGAGGGAACTAATGAAAAACTGTTTTTT
cdr3_aa: CASRSEGTNEKLFF

cdr3_length: 17
clone_size: .
j_call: TRBJ2-5
v_call: TRBV28
d_call: TRBD2
cdr3_nt: TGTGCCAGCAGTTTATTGGCGGGAGGGCCCTCCGAGGAGACCCAGTACTTC
cdr3_aa: CASSLLAGGPSEETQYF

cdr3_length: 16
clone_size: .
j_call: TRBJ2-7
v_call: TRBV5-1
d_call: .
cdr3_nt: TGCGCCAGCAGCTTGGTGGCGGGAACTGGATACTACGAGCAGTACTTC
cdr3_aa: CASSLVAGTGYYEQYF

cdr3_length: 15
clone_size: .
j_call: TRBJ2-1
v_call: TRBV7-9
d_call: TRBD1
cdr3_nt: TGTGCCAGCAGCTTAGGGGACAGGGATCGCAATGAGCAGTTCTTC
cdr3_aa: CASSLGDRDRNEQFF

cdr3_length: 15
clone_size: .
j_call: TRBJ2-7
v_call: TRBV11-3
d_call: .
cdr3_nt: TGTGCCAGCAGCTTAGATACGGGGACTGGCTACGAGCAGTACTTC
cdr3_aa: CASSLDTGTGYEQYF